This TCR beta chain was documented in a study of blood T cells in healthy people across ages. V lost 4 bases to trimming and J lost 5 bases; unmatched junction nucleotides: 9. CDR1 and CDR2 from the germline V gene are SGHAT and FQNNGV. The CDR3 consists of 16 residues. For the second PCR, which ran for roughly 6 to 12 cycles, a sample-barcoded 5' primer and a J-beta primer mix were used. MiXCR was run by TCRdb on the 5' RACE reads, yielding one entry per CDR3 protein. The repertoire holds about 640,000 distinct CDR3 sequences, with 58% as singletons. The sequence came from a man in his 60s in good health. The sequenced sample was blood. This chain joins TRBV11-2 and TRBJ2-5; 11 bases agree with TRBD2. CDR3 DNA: TGTGCCAGCAGCTCCAAGGTAGCGGGGGGGCCCGAGACCCAGTACTTC. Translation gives CASSSKVAGGPETQYF.